The 28 T cell receptor beta chains presented below share a single source sample, sequenced in a study of T cell responses to AZD1222 COVID-19 vaccine. Assay used: immunoSEQ multiplex PCR; TCRdb lists only in-frame clones, some missing. The repertoire holds about 140,000 clones, 84% seen once, with about 4% in the top ten. The sample here was peripheral blood, taken on day 0 of AZD1222 vaccination. The receptors stem from an adult in good health.

The chain recombines TRBV5-6 with TRBJ2-5, with 7 bases lining up with TRBD1. CDR1 SGHDT and CDR2 YYEEEE come from the germline V gene. After removal of 1 base from V and 4 bases from J, the junction contained 7 bases not matched to a gene. The CDR3 has 15 residues. This CDR3 is CASSLKGAHRETQYF. CDR3 nucleotides: TGTGCCAGCAGCTTGAAGGGGGCGCATCGAGAGACCCAGTACTTC.

The chain is built from TRBV5-4 and TRBJ1-5; D might be TRBD1 (5 bases). Germline values: CDR1 SGHNT, CDR2 YYREEE (reference sequence). Trimming cost V 0 bases and J 7 bases, with 11 bases left between them. The CDR3 runs 14 residues. The CDR3 spells CASSLEGAGQPQHF. The CDR3, as DNA: TGTGCCAGCAGCTTGGAAGGGGCAGGACAGCCCCAGCATTTT.

J is TRBJ1-1 and V is TRBV10-3; D is undetermined. Germline V gene lookup returns CDR1 ENHRY and CDR2 SYGVKD. V lost 0 bases and J 2 bases, leaving 7 bases between the germline ends. The CDR3 consists of 14 residues. CDR3 nucleotide sequence: TGTGCCATCAGTGAGTCGCAGGCAAACACTGAAGCTTTCTTT. It yields the protein CAISESQANTEAFF.

This chain uses TRBV27 with TRBJ2-7; 8 nucleotides agree with TRBD1. CDR3 length: 17 amino acids. Germline values: CDR1 MNHEY, CDR2 SMNVEV (reference sequence). J lost 5 bases, V lost 0 bases, and 12 bases had no gene match. CDR3 nucleotides: TGTGCCAGCAGTTTATCGACGTTGACAGGGGCAATCAACGAGCAGTACTTC. Residues: CASSLSTLTGAINEQYF.

CDR3 in DNA: TGTGCCAGCAGCCCAGACGAGGACTCTAGCACAGATACGCAGTATTTT. Protein product: CASSPDEDSSTDTQYF. V gene TRBV6-2 or TRBV6-3 combines with J gene TRBJ2-3; D may be TRBD2 (5 bases). The germline V and J ends were trimmed by 6 bases and 0 bases, with 16 bases remaining between them. The length of the CDR3 is 16 residues. Germline values: CDR1 MNHEY, CDR2 SVGEGT.

V is TRBV19 and J is TRBJ2-5; 7 bases align to TRBD1. The junction had 13 bases not matched to a gene; V was cut back by 7 bases and J by 5 bases. The CDR3 has 15 amino acids. From germline, CDR1 is LNHDA and CDR2 SQIVND (reference sequence). The CDR3 sequence is CASTSKQGNWETQYF. DNA for the CDR3: TGTGCCAGTACGTCAAAACAGGGGAATTGGGAGACCCAGTACTTC.

The chain recombines TRBV27 with TRBJ1-5; D perhaps matches TRBD1 (6 bases). Germline assignment: CDR1 MNHEY and CDR2 SMNVEV (reference sequence). Trimming removed 5 bases from V and 6 bases from J, with 20 bases in between. This CDR3 is 16 amino acids long. The CDR3: CASSQGTPVRGQPQHF. The CDR3 DNA sequence: TGTGCCAGCAGTCAAGGGACACCAGTCCGAGGTCAGCCCCAGCATTTT.

The chain combines TRBV5-1 with TRBJ2-1; TRBD2 matches at 8 bases. CDR3 length equals 17 residues. Germline V gene data show CDR1 as SGHRS and CDR2 as YFSETQ. V gave up 5 bases and J gave up 1 base; unmatched junction bases: 11. DNA for the CDR3: TGCGCCAGCAGGGCTACTAGCGGCGTAATTTCCTACAATGAGCAGTTCTTC. Protein product: CASRATSGVISYNEQFF.

This clone was counted once. The chain has TRBV12-3 or TRBV12-4 and TRBJ1-2, with 8 bases aligning to TRBD1. This CDR3 has 13 residues. J gave up 5 bases and V 5 bases, and 4 bases lay outside the gene matches. CDR3 residues: CASSPDRVYGYTF. The CDR3 DNA is TGTGCCAGCAGTCCGGACAGGGTTTATGGCTACACCTTC.

V usage is TRBV13 and J usage is TRBJ1-1; possibly TRBD1 for D (6 bases). V lost 5 bases and J 7 bases, leaving 17 bases between the germline ends. Germline V gives CDR1 PRHDT, CDR2 FYEKMQ (reference sequence). CDR3 length equals 14 residues. The chain's CDR3 is CASSPSAGVNEAFF. DNA for the CDR3: TGTGCCAGCAGCCCATCGGCAGGGGTAAATGAAGCTTTCTTT.

This clone was observed a single time. This sample includes further DNA sequences coding for the same CDR3. The CDR3 nucleotides are TGTGCCAGCAGCCAAGGCGGGAATCAGCCCCAGCATTTT. Translated, it gives CASSQGGNQPQHF. The rearrangement uses TRBV3-1 (or the pseudogene TRBV3-2) and TRBJ1-5; D ambiguous. The V end lost 1 base, the J end lost 4 bases, and 5 bases lay between the germline ends. The CDR3 runs 13 residues. The germline V gene encodes CDR1 LGHDT and CDR2 YNNKEL (reference sequence).

The genes are TRBV3-1 (or the pseudogene TRBV3-2) and TRBJ2-3; 7 nucleotides align to TRBD1. This CDR3 spans 15 amino acids. CDR1 is LGHDT and CDR2 is YNNKEL in the germline V gene (reference sequence). Trimming at V came to 2 bases and at J to 3 bases, leaving 5 bases not matched to a gene. The CDR3 loop reads CASSQRGPGTDTQYF. CDR3 DNA: TGTGCCAGCAGCCAAAGGGGGCCAGGAACAGATACGCAGTATTTT.

This sequence joins TRBV3-1 (or the pseudogene TRBV3-2) and TRBJ2-3; 7 bases are a match to TRBD1. Trimming took 2 bases from V and 13 from J; bases not matched to a gene: 9. The CDR3 covers 13 residues. The V gene's germline CDR1 is LGHDT and CDR2 YNNKEL (reference sequence). This CDR3 is CASSQLRQGMKYF. As DNA, the CDR3 is TGTGCCAGCAGCCAACTAAGACAGGGTATGAAGTATTTT.

The chain links TRBV7-3 to TRBJ2-1, with 8 bases that match TRBD2. Germline V CDR1 and CDR2: SGHTA, FQGTGA. The CDR3 spans 18 residues. V lost 3 bases and J lost 1; bases outside the gene matches: 11. CDR3 amino acids: CASSFAPMGGGSYNEQFF. In nucleotides, the CDR3 is TGTGCCAGCAGCTTTGCCCCGATGGGCGGGGGGTCCTACAATGAGCAGTTCTTC.

The chain employs TRBV20-1 and TRBJ1-2; D remains unclear. Per the germline V gene, CDR1 is DFQATT and CDR2 is SNEGSKA (reference sequence). Trimming cost V 3 bases and J 4 bases, with 3 bases left between them. The CDR3 loop spans 10 amino acids. CDR3 amino acids: CSASGYGYTF. The CDR3 DNA reads as TGCAGTGCTAGTGGCTATGGCTACACCTTC.

Written as DNA, the CDR3 is TGTGCCATCAGTGAGCCCCCGGGGGCCGGTGGAACTGAAGCTTTCTTT. Translated, it gives CAISEPPGAGGTEAFF. This rearrangement joins TRBV10-3 to TRBJ1-1; perhaps TRBD1 as D (6 bases). The CDR3 runs 16 residues. The germline V gene has CDR1 ENHRY and CDR2 SYGVKD. Deletions cut 2 bases from V and 5 bases from J, with 18 bases between.

This rearrangement joins TRBV19 to TRBJ1-5; no definite D call. This CDR3 spans 15 amino acids. Germline lookup yields CDR1 LNHDA and CDR2 SQIVND (reference sequence). With 3 bases removed from V and 5 bases from J, the gap between germline ends came to 14 bases. DNA for the CDR3: TGTGCCAGTAGTATCGGGCGGGCCCGAGATCAGCCCCAGCATTTT. The encoded protein is CASSIGRARDQPQHF.

This clone was seen a single time. The CDR3 loop reads CAWGGKSYNSPLHF. CDR3 in DNA: TGTGCCTGGGGGGGAAAGTCCTATAATTCACCCCTCCACTTT. The chain links TRBV2 to TRBJ1-6; maybe TRBD1 (5 bases). V gave up 11 bases and J gave up 1 base, with 12 bases separating them. The V gene's germline CDR1 is SNHLY and CDR2 FYNNEI. The CDR3 is 14 residues long.

This chain joins TRBV4-1 and TRBJ2-7, with D possibly called TRBD1 or TRBD2 (6 bases each). The germline gives CDR1 MGHRA, CDR2 YSYEKL. The CDR3 length is 14 residues. V was pared by 6 bases and J by 2 bases, with 14 bases between. Here the CDR3 reads CASRASGAPYEQYF. The CDR3 coding sequence is TGCGCCAGCAGAGCCTCGGGGGCCCCCTACGAGCAGTACTTC.

The CDR3 nucleotides are TGTGCCAGCAGTACGCCGGGACAAAGGAACACTGAAGCTTTCTTT. It translates to CASSTPGQRNTEAFF. J is TRBJ1-1 and V is TRBV28, with D possibly being TRBD1 (6 bases). The CDR3 sequence is 15 residues long. Trimming removed 5 bases at V and 1 base at J, with 14 bases between. Germline CDR1 and CDR2: MDHEN and SYDVKM.

The chain carries TRBV6-1 and TRBJ1-5; a possible D gene is TRBD1 (5 bases). This CDR3 is 15 amino acids long. Germline CDR1 and CDR2: MNHNS and SASEGT. Trimming shortened V by 0 bases and J by 7 bases, and 13 bases separated the two germline ends. This CDR3 reads CASSEAGAGSQPQHF. CDR3 nucleotide sequence: TGTGCCAGCAGTGAAGCAGGGGCAGGGAGCCAGCCCCAGCATTTT.

The chain recombines TRBV20-1 with TRBJ1-6; tentatively, D is TRBD1 (5 bases). The CDR3 spans 11 residues. Germline values: CDR1 DFQATT, CDR2 SNEGSKA (reference sequence). Trimming took 3 bases from V and 8 from J, leaving 5 bases between them. This CDR3 reads CSARGDSPLHF. CDR3 nucleotide sequence: TGCAGTGCTAGGGGGGATTCACCCCTCCACTTT.

In nucleotides, the CDR3 is TGTGCCACCAGCGGACGAGCGGGGTCGTCTCGAGAGACCCAGTACTTC. Encoded protein: CATSGRAGSSRETQYF. The J gene is TRBJ2-5, the V gene TRBV15, with TRBD2 matching over 7 bases. The CDR3 consists of 16 residues. The V gene's germline CDR1 is LNHNV and CDR2 YYDKDF (reference sequence). With 5 bases clipped from V and 4 bases from J, the junction kept 13 bases outside the gene matches.

This chain uses TRBV14 with TRBJ1-1; a possible D gene is TRBD1 (6 bases). Trimming stripped 5 bases from V and 3 bases from J, with 25 bases between. From germline, CDR1 is SGHDN and CDR2 FVKESK. This CDR3 is 18 amino acids long. This CDR3 is CASSYQEWNTGLHTEAFF. DNA of the CDR3: TGTGCCAGCAGCTACCAGGAGTGGAATACAGGGCTGCACACTGAAGCTTTCTTT.

The gene calls are TRBV3-1 (or the pseudogene TRBV3-2) and TRBJ1-5; TRBD1 aligns across 8 bases. Trimming removed 9 bases from V and 4 bases from J; junction bases left unmatched: 8. CDR1 and CDR2 from the germline V gene are LGHDT and YNNKEL (reference sequence). This CDR3 has 14 residues. This CDR3 reads CASSDRGSNQPQHF. CDR3 in DNA: TGTGCCAGTAGTGACAGGGGATCGAATCAGCCCCAGCATTTT.

V gene TRBV3-1 (or the pseudogene TRBV3-2) combines with J gene TRBJ1-2; 8 bases align to TRBD1. Germline CDR1 is LGHDT and CDR2 is YNNKEL (reference sequence). The CDR3 is 15 amino acids. J lost 3 bases, V lost 1 base, and 4 bases had no gene match. CDR3 bases: TGTGCCAGCAGCCAAGTCCCGACAGGGGACTATGGCTACACCTTC. It translates to CASSQVPTGDYGYTF.

The J gene is TRBJ1-1, the V gene TRBV2; D perhaps matches TRBD1 (6 bases). V was pared by 11 bases and J by 3 bases, with 19 bases between. Germline V gives CDR1 SNHLY, CDR2 FYNNEI. This CDR3 has 14 residues. CDR3 in amino acids: CASGAEQGYTEAFF. Here the CDR3 DNA reads TGTGCCTCCGGGGCGGAACAGGGCTACACTGAAGCTTTCTTT.

The chain has TRBV6-5 and TRBJ1-1, with 7 bases aligning to TRBD1. Germline CDR1 is MNHEY and CDR2 is SVGAGI. Trimming at V came to 5 bases and at J to 1 base, leaving 4 bases not matched to a gene. This CDR3 is 14 amino acids long. This CDR3 is CASSRTGGNTEAFF. As DNA, the CDR3 is TGTGCCAGCAGTCGGACAGGAGGGAACACTGAAGCTTTCTTT.